A selection of T cell receptor beta chains follows, all from one sample in a study of blood T cell repertoires in COVID-19. Produced via immunoSEQ multiplex PCR; TCRdb's table is partial and in-frame only. The repertoire holds 250,000 to 300,000 clones, with 80% to 90% as singletons. The sequenced sample consisted of PBMCs or T cells enriched from blood (not recorded which). All receptors come from a man aged 35-49 years who had recovered from COVID-19. Both conserved end residues are part of each CDR3. Each record gives: V gene, D gene, clone size, J gene, CDR3 protein, CDR3 DNA. The D gene is left open where the match is weak. Clone size is not always given. Where it is, it says once, few, many or a class for expanded clones.

V gene: TRBV5-1; D gene: .; clone size: .; J gene: TRBJ2-1; CDR3 protein: CASSLGSGSYNEQFF; CDR3 DNA: TGCGCCAGCAGCTTGGGGTCCGGTTCCTACAATGAGCAGTTCTTC
V gene: TRBV14; D gene: TRBD1; clone size: once; J gene: TRBJ2-7; CDR3 protein: CASSQTGGASYEQYF; CDR3 DNA: TGTGCCAGCAGTCAGACAGGGGGCGCCTCCTACGAGCAGTACTTC
V gene: TRBV27; D gene: .; clone size: .; J gene: TRBJ2-1; CDR3 protein: CASNKQGVGYNEQFF; CDR3 DNA: TGTGCCAGCAATAAACAGGGTGTAGGCTACAATGAGCAGTTCTTC
V gene: TRBV10-3; D gene: .; clone size: .; J gene: TRBJ2-3; CDR3 protein: CAITPTGNTDTQYF; CDR3 DNA: TGTGCCATCACCCCGACTGGAAACACAGATACGCAGTATTTT
V gene: TRBV4-2; D gene: .; clone size: .; J gene: TRBJ1-5; CDR3 protein: CASSQEGGHNGLGPQHF; CDR3 DNA: TGTGCCAGCAGCCAAGAGGGAGGGCACAATGGACTGGGGCCCCAGCATTTT
V gene: TRBV19; D gene: TRBD1; clone size: .; J gene: TRBJ1-5; CDR3 protein: CASRAWDSLRPQHF; CDR3 DNA: TGTGCCAGTAGAGCCTGGGACAGCCTTAGGCCCCAGCATTTT
V gene: TRBV28; D gene: TRBD1; clone size: .; J gene: TRBJ1-2; CDR3 protein: CASTEGQDVYGYTF; CDR3 DNA: TGTGCCAGCACCGAGGGACAGGACGTCTATGGCTACACCTTC
V gene: TRBV2; D gene: .; clone size: .; J gene: TRBJ1-5; CDR3 protein: CASAEAGHRNQPQHF; CDR3 DNA: TGTGCCAGCGCCGAAGCGGGGCACCGCAATCAGCCCCAGCATTTT
V gene: TRBV7-2; D gene: .; clone size: .; J gene: TRBJ2-7; CDR3 protein: CASSSRGGPYEQYF; CDR3 DNA: TGTGCCAGCAGCTCGCGTGGTGGGCCCTACGAGCAGTACTTC
V gene: TRBV7-6; D gene: TRBD1; clone size: .; J gene: TRBJ1-2; CDR3 protein: CASSFPKPGQGTNYGYTF; CDR3 DNA: TGTGCCAGCAGCTTCCCTAAGCCGGGACAGGGGACTAACTATGGCTACACCTTC
V gene: TRBV5-6; D gene: TRBD1; clone size: .; J gene: TRBJ2-5; CDR3 protein: CASSLVRTGGETQYF; CDR3 DNA: TGTGCCAGCAGCTTGGTTCGGACAGGGGGCGAGACCCAGTACTTC
V gene: TRBV10-1; D gene: .; clone size: .; J gene: TRBJ2-7; CDR3 protein: CASSDSYEQYF; CDR3 DNA: TGCGCCAGCAGTGACAGCTACGAGCAGTACTTC
V gene: TRBV6-5; D gene: .; clone size: .; J gene: TRBJ2-3; CDR3 protein: CASSAYRPSTDTQYF; CDR3 DNA: TGTGCCAGCAGCGCATACAGGCCTAGCACAGATACGCAGTATTTT
V gene: TRBV7-3; D gene: .; clone size: .; J gene: TRBJ1-6; CDR3 protein: CASSLQGRSNSPLHF; CDR3 DNA: TGTGCCAGCAGCTTACAAGGCAGGTCTAATTCACCCCTCCACTTT
V gene: TRBV15; D gene: .; clone size: once; J gene: TRBJ1-4; CDR3 protein: CATSGGATNEKLFF; CDR3 DNA: TGTGCCACCAGCGGGGGCGCAACTAATGAAAAACTGTTTTTT
V gene: TRBV21-1; D gene: .; clone size: few; J gene: TRBJ2-7; CDR3 protein: CASSNGRTYEQYF; CDR3 DNA: TGTGCCAGCAGCAATGGGCGAACTTACGAGCAGTACTTC
V gene: TRBV5-1; D gene: .; clone size: .; J gene: TRBJ1-2; CDR3 protein: CASSSDGTGDGYTF; CDR3 DNA: TGCGCCAGCAGCTCCGACGGCACCGGGGATGGCTACACCTTC
V gene: TRBV10-3; D gene: TRBD2; clone size: .; J gene: TRBJ2-5; CDR3 protein: CAISASGGPENQETQYF; CDR3 DNA: TGTGCCATCAGTGCTAGCGGGGGGCCTGAGAATCAAGAGACCCAGTACTTC
V gene: TRBV27; D gene: TRBD2; clone size: .; J gene: TRBJ2-5; CDR3 protein: CASSSASGGSETQYF; CDR3 DNA: TGTGCCAGCAGTTCGGCTAGCGGGGGGTCAGAGACCCAGTACTTC
V gene: TRBV2; D gene: .; clone size: few; J gene: TRBJ2-5; CDR3 protein: CASSESPGRDARGQYF; CDR3 DNA: TGTGCCAGCAGTGAGTCCCCTGGCAGGGATGCTAGGGGCCAGTACTTC
V gene: TRBV7-3; D gene: .; clone size: .; J gene: TRBJ2-4; CDR3 protein: CASSLGHPKAQNIQYF; CDR3 DNA: TGTGCCAGCAGCTTAGGTCACCCGAAAGCGCAAAACATTCAGTACTTC
V gene: TRBV6-1; D gene: .; clone size: medium-sized; J gene: TRBJ2-3; CDR3 protein: CASSEVPGEGDTQYF; CDR3 DNA: TGTGCCAGCAGTGAAGTACCGGGAGAGGGAGATACGCAGTATTTT
V gene: TRBV19; D gene: TRBD2; clone size: .; J gene: TRBJ2-7; CDR3 protein: CASSIRTSASSFYEQYF; CDR3 DNA: TGTGCCAGTAGTATAAGGACTAGCGCTTCATCCTTTTACGAGCAGTACTTC